The T cell receptor (beta chain) described here comes from a study of memory CD4+ T cells and cytomegalovirus serostatus. General study results and limits: Of 164 reported CMV TCRbeta sequences, about 70 were found in memory CD4+ repertoires. The CMV-associated TCR signature appears largely within the CD4+ memory repertoire.

CDR1 is SNHLY and CDR2 is FYNNEI in the germline V gene. Trimming shortened V by 3 bases and J by 5 bases, and 15 bases separated the two germline ends. The CDR3 extends over 15 amino acids. Using immunoSEQ multiplex PCR, the repertoire was profiled, and TCRdb retains in-frame clones only, with some absent. The data show some 48,000 clones, 75% to 85% seen once. Comment on this clone: The antigen remains undetermined.

Single viable CD3+CD4+CD8-CD45RO+ cells were sorted as the memory CD4+ T cells. Sample: memory CD4+ T cells from blood. V and J are TRBV2 and TRBJ2-3; either TRBD1 or TRBD2 may supply D (5 bases each). This TCR derives from an adult in good health and CMV-seronegative. In DNA, the CDR3 is TGTGCCAGCAGTGACCGAGGGGTAAAAGGAGATACGCAGTATTTT. Translated, it gives CASSDRGVKGDTQYF.